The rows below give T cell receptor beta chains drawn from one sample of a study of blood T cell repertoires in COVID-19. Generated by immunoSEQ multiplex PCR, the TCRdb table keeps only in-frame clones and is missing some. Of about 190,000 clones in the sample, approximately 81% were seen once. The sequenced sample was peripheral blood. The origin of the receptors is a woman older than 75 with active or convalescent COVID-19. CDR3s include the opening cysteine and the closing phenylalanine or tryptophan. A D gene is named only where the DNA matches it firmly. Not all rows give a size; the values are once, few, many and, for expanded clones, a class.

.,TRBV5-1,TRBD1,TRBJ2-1,CASSFRDRVVNEQFF,TGCGCCAGCAGCTTCCGGGACAGGGTAGTCAATGAGCAGTTCTTC
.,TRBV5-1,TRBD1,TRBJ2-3,CASSWGTGATDTQYF,TGCGCCAGCAGCTGGGGGACAGGGGCCACAGATACGCAGTATTTT
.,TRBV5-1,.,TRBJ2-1,CASSPDGNNEQFF,TGCGCCAGCAGCCCGGACGGGAACAATGAGCAGTTCTTC
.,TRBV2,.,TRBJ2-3,CASSERGWADTQYF,TGTGCCAGCAGTGAACGTGGTTGGGCTGATACGCAGTATTTT
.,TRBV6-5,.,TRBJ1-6,CASSFDRRGDNSPLHF,TGTGCCAGCAGTTTCGATAGACGGGGAGATAATTCACCCCTCCACTTT
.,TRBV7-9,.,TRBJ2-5,CASSLARPATETQYF,TGTGCCAGCAGCTTAGCGCGGCCTGCCACGGAGACCCAGTACTTC
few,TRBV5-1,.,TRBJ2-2,CASRAGNTGELFF,TGCGCCAGCAGGGCAGGGAACACCGGGGAGCTGTTTTTT
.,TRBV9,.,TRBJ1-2,CASSVSQYYGYTF,TGTGCCAGCAGCGTATCCCAGTATTATGGCTACACCTTC
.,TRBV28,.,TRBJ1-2,CASSSVTPPGGFGYGYTF,TGTGCCAGCAGTTCCGTCACCCCACCGGGGGGGTTTGGCTATGGCTACACCTTC
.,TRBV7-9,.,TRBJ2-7,CASSSGQRYEQYF,TGTGCCAGCAGCTCCGGACAGCGCTACGAGCAGTACTTC
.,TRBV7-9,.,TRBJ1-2,CASSSTDSSGFGYGYTF,TGTGCCAGCAGCTCGACAGATAGTTCGGGTTTCGGCTATGGCTACACCTTC
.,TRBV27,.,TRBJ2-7,CASRGGMGSYEQYF,TGTGCCAGCAGGGGCGGGATGGGCTCCTACGAGCAGTACTTC
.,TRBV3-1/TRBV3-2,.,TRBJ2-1,CASSLRLRDEQFF,TGTGCCAGCAGCCTCCGATTACGCGATGAGCAGTTCTTC
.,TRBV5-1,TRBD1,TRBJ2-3,CASSGGQGPSTDTQYF,TGCGCCAGCAGCGGGGGACAGGGGCCTAGCACAGATACGCAGTATTTT
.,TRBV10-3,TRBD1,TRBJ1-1,CAISGAGTGTTEAFF,TGTGCCATCAGTGGAGCTGGGACAGGGACAACTGAAGCTTTCTTT
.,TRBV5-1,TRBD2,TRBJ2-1,CASTASGKTYNEQFF,TGCGCCAGCACCGCTAGCGGGAAGACCTACAATGAGCAGTTCTTC
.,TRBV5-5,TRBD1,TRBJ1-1,CASSFRQGGTEAFF,TGTGCCAGCAGCTTTCGACAGGGGGGAACTGAAGCTTTCTTT
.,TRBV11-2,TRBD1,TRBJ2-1,CATRAGGSYNEQFF,TGTGCCACCCGGGCAGGGGGATCCTACAATGAGCAGTTCTTC
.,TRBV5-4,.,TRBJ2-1,CASSLEQGNEQFF,TGTGCCAGCAGCTTGGAACAGGGCAATGAGCAGTTCTTC
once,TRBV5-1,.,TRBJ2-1,CASSRSSSRINEQFF,TGCGCCAGCAGTCGATCGTCTAGCAGGATCAATGAGCAGTTCTTC
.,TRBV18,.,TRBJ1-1,CASSQGNSEAFF,TGTGCCAGCTCCCAGGGTAACTCTGAAGCTTTCTTT
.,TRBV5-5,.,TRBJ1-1,CASSPQGGTEAFF,TGTGCCAGCAGCCCTCAAGGGGGCACTGAAGCTTTCTTT
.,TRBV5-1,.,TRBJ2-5,CASSTLGFQETQYF,TGCGCCAGCAGCACCCTCGGTTTCCAAGAGACCCAGTACTTC
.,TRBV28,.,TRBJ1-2,CASSLQGRSGGYTF,TGTGCCAGCAGTTTACAGGGCCGATCGGGTGGCTACACCTTC
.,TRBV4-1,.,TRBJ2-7,CASSQIGLSVQYF,TGCGCCAGCAGCCAGATTGGTTTGTCGGTGCAGTACTTC
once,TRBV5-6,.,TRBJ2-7,CASSLVPGTSYEQYF,TGTGCCAGCAGCTTGGTCCCCGGGACTTCCTACGAGCAGTACTTC
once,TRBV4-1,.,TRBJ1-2,CASSRIHGPEGYGYTF,TGCGCCAGCAGCCGAATACATGGCCCGGAGGGCTATGGCTACACCTTC